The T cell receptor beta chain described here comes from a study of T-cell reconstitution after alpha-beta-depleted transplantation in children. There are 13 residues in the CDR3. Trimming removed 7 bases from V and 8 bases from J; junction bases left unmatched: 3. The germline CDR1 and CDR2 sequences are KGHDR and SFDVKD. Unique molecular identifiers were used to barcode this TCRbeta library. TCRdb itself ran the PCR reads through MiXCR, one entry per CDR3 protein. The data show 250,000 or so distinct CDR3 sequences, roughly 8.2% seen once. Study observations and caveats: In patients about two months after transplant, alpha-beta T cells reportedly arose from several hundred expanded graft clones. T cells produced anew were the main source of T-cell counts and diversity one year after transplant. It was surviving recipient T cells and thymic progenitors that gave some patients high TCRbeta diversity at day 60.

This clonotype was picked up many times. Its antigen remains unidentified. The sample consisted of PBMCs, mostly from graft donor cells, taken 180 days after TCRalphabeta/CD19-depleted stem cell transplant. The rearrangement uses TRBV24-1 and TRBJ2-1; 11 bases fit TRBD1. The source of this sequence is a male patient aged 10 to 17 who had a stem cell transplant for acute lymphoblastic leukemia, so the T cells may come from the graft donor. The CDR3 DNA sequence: TGTGCCACCAGGGACAGGGGGCATCATGAGCAGTTCTTC. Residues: CATRDRGHHEQFF.